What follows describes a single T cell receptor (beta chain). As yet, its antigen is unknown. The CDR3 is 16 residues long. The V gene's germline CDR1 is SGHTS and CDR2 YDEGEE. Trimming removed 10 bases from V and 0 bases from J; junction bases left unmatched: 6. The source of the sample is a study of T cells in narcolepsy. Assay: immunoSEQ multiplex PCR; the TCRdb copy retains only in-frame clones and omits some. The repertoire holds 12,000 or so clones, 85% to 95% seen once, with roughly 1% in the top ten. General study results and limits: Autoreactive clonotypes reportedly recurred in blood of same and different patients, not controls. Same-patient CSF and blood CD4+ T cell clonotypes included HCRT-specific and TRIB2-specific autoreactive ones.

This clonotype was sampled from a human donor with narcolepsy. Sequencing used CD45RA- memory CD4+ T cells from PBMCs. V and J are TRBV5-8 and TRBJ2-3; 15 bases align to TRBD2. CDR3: CAGGLAGGPSTDTQYF. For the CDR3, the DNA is TGTGCCGGAGGACTAGCGGGAGGGCCTAGCACAGATACGCAGTATTTT.